There are a few counts of the clone carrying this TCR beta chain. Its antigen remains unidentified. The V gene's germline CDR1 is SEHNR and CDR2 FQNEAQ (reference sequence). Trimming pared 1 base from V and 6 bases from J, leaving 18 bases between. CDR3 length equals 16 residues. TCRdb used MiXCR to reprocess the PCR reads, holding one entry per CDR3 protein. The sample includes under 800,000 distinct CDR3 sequences, about 25% of them seen just once. This sample is part of a study of molecular identifiers for immune sequencing clone quantification. Whole-study findings and limits: Clonotypes topping 20 RNA copies carried over 97% of effector molecules but under 1% of naive ones.

This sequence joins TRBV7-9 and TRBJ1-1, with D perhaps TRBD1 (5 bases). The material sequenced was naive CD8+ T cells from blood, with Jurkat cell RNA spiked in. Subset given: FACS-sorted CD8+CD4-CCR7+CD45RA+ naive T cells. This clonotype was sampled from a human donor in good health. Some libraries in this study had Jurkat cell RNA spiked in. Here the CDR3 DNA reads TGTGCCAGCAGCTTAGTGTCCTTAGGGGCGAGGCCTGAAGCTTTCTTT. It encodes CASSLVSLGARPEAFF.